This T cell receptor beta chain was observed in a study of cytotoxic CD8 clonotypes in ibrutinib-treated CLL. The CDR3 sequence is 14 residues long. Germline lookup yields CDR1 MGHDK and CDR2 SYGVNS. V shed 6 bases, J shed 5 bases, and the junction held 9 bases outside the gene matches. Repertoires were generated with immunoSEQ multiplex PCR, while TCRdb's copy carries only in-frame clones and drops some. The sample lists 70,000 to 80,000 clones, 80% seen once, with roughly 7.1% in the top ten. The genes are TRBV25-1 and TRBJ1-2, with 7 bases aligning to TRBD1. Sequencing was performed on PBMCs, taken at disease progression, from a patient treated with ibrutinib. This receptor was taken from a human donor with chronic lymphocytic leukemia. CDR3 protein: CASSSGGGTYGYTF. CDR3 in DNA: TGTGCCAGCAGCTCAGGGGGTGGTACATATGGCTACACCTTC.